This T cell receptor beta chain was profiled in a study of graft-versus-host responses after intestinal transplantation. V shed 5 bases, J shed 7 bases, and the junction held 4 bases outside the gene matches. The germline V gene encodes CDR1 MNHEY and CDR2 SVGAGI. The length of the CDR3 is 14 residues. Some clones are missing from TCRdb's copy, which holds only in-frame ones; the method was immunoSEQ multiplex PCR. The table lists fewer than 15,000 clones, around four fifths of them singletons, with approximately 50% in the top ten. The chain couples TRBV6-5 to TRBJ1-4; the match to TRBD1 covers 10 bases. The TCR comes from a human patient who received an intestinal transplant, so some T cells may come from the graft donor. Source: PBMCs, taken just under 130 days after transplant. The CDR3 DNA reads as TGTGCCAGCAGTGAAGGGACAGGGGTTGAAAAACTGTTTTTT. Translating gives CASSEGTGVEKLFF.